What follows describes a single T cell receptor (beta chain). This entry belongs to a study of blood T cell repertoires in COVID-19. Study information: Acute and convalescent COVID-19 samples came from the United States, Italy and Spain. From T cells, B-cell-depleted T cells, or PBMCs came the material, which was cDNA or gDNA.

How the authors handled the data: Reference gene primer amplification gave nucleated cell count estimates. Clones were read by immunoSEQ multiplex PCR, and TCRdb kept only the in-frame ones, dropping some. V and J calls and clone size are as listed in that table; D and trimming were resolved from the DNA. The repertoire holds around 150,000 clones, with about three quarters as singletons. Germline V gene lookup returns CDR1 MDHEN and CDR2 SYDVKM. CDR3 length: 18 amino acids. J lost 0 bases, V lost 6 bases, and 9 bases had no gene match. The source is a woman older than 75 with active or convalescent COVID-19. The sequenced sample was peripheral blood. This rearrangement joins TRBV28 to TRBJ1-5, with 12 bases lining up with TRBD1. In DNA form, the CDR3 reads TGTGCCAGCAGCACCGGGACAGGGGGCCGTAATAGCAATCAGCCCCAGCATTTT. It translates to CASSTGTGGRNSNQPQHF.